Listed below are T cell receptor beta chains from one sample, sequenced in a study of response to subunit inactivated influenza vaccine. TCRdb analysed the RT-PCR reads with MiXCR anew, one entry per CDR3 protein. Of 400,000 to 550,000 distinct CDR3 sequences listed, about 25% were seen once; the top ten hold under 2.5%. Sequenced here: CD4+ T cells sorted from PBMCs, sampled 4 to 6 days after vaccination. The origin of the receptors is a man aged 45 to 65 who received an inactivated influenza vaccine. CDR3s include the opening cysteine and the closing phenylalanine or tryptophan. The D gene is left open where the match is weak. The size entry is marked missing in some rows and otherwise reads once, few, many or a size class.

J	size	D	V	CDR3	DNA
TRBJ2-5	NA	TRBD2	TRBV7-9	CATPGLAGVETQYF	TGTGCCACCCCGGGACTAGCGGGAGTAGAGACCCAGTACTTC
TRBJ2-7	NA	NA	TRBV7-2	CASSPRVPSYEQYF	TGTGCCAGCAGCCCGCGGGTTCCCTCCTACGAGCAGTACTTC
TRBJ2-3	NA	NA	TRBV14	CASSRDWDSTDTQYF	TGTGCCAGCAGCAGAGACTGGGACAGCACAGATACGCAGTATTTT
TRBJ2-7	NA	NA	TRBV11-2	CASSLTLAYEQYF	TGTGCCAGCAGCTTAACCCTTGCCTACGAGCAGTACTTC
TRBJ2-3	NA	NA	TRBV7-2	CASSLAAAERTDTQYF	TGTGCCAGCAGCTTAGCGGCGGCAGAGCGCACAGATACGCAGTATTTT
TRBJ2-1	NA	NA	TRBV5-6	CASSRQVGSYNEQFF	TGTGCCAGCAGTCGACAGGTGGGCTCCTACAATGAGCAGTTCTTC
TRBJ2-2	NA	NA	TRBV15	CATSRDVKGGELFF	TGTGCCACCAGCAGAGATGTGAAGGGCGGGGAGCTGTTTTTT
TRBJ2-7	NA	NA	TRBV6-1	CASSEGLLAREQYF	TGTGCCAGCAGTGAAGGGCTCCTAGCGCGCGAGCAGTACTTC
TRBJ2-1	NA	NA	TRBV28	CASTFPLTHEQFF	TGTGCCAGCACTTTCCCCCTCACTCATGAGCAGTTCTTC
TRBJ2-1	NA	NA	TRBV6-1	CASRIAPYNEQFF	TGTGCCAGCAGGATAGCCCCCTACAATGAGCAGTTCTTC
TRBJ2-1	few	TRBD2	TRBV29-1	CSSGGGSYNEQFF	TGCAGCTCCGGGGGGGGCTCCTACAATGAGCAGTTCTTC
TRBJ2-3	NA	NA	TRBV5-1	CASSLGLGASTDTQYF	TGCGCCAGCAGCTTGGGTTTGGGGGCTTCAACAGATACGCAGTATTTT
TRBJ2-7	few	NA	TRBV7-2	CASSLVQGTYEQYF	TGTGCCAGCAGCTTAGTCCAGGGAACCTACGAGCAGTACTTC
TRBJ2-4	few	NA	TRBV9	CASSVLGGAKNIQYF	TGTGCCAGCAGCGTCCTTGGCGGAGCCAAAAACATTCAGTACTTC